The source of this T cell receptor (beta chain) is a study of tumour-infiltrating T cells in Burkitt lymphoma (dated by TCRdb to about 2020). Describing the broader study: TCR repertoire data were compared against clinical outcome, and productive clonality predicted overall survival and progression-free survival independently of established prognostic factors such as age at diagnosis.

Preparation of the library involved the immunoSEQ multiplex PCR assay. Not all clones reach the TCRdb copy of this immuneACCESS table, which keeps in-frame sequences only. Checked studies attribute under half of the gap to unresolved V genes and leave the rest unexplained. The sample table holds about 9,200 clones, of which more than 55% were seen once. The ten largest account for more than 5.5% of the sample. A few counts support this clone. Which antigen it targets is not known. No much larger clone exists at a distance of one base, and base qualities are not known. The germline V gene encodes CDR1 MNHEY and CDR2 SVGAGI. Trimming costs V 6 bases and J 5 bases, and their ends lie 11 bases apart. Measured from the cysteine to the phenylalanine, the CDR3 is 13 residues long. CDR3 DNA is the only sequence kept; it has 39 bases, read in frame from the first base.

The rearrangement joined TRBV6-5 to TRBJ1-5; TRBD1 could be the D gene, as 6 bases match. Sequenced sample: tumor tissue. The clonotype comes from a human donor with diffuse large B-cell lymphoma. The CDR3 loop reads CASSQDSDQPQHF. The bases are TGTGCCAGCAGCCAGGACAGTGATCAGCCCCAGCATTTT.